These 18 T cell receptor beta chains came from one sample sequenced in a study of spatial heterogeneity in lung cancer. TCRdb called the 5' RACE reads again in MiXCR, with one record for every CDR3 protein. The table includes tens of thousands of distinct CDR3 sequences, more than 4.5% detected once. No antigens are known for them. Regarding time point: sample taken at primary tumor resection. Findings and caveats of the study: For expanded intratumoral alpha and beta TCRs, counts tracked tumor mutation counts.

This specimen consisted of lung tumor tissue, obtained at surgery. The source is a male donor with early-stage non-small cell lung cancer.

Many counts were recorded for this clonotype. This chain uses TRBV2 with TRBJ2-1; 7 bases are a match to TRBD2. The CDR3 length is 13 residues. Germline CDR1 and CDR2: SNHLY and FYNNEI. Losses at the gene ends were 5 bases for V and 10 bases for J; bases not matched to a gene: 8. CDR3: CASSPPGLQEQFF. The CDR3 DNA sequence: TGTGCCAGCAGTCCTCCGGGACTACAAGAGCAGTTCTTC.

This clonotype was detected ten times or more. The CDR3 coding sequence is TGTGCCAGCAGTTACTCCAACTTCAGGGGGGTTAGGTCCGGGGAGCTGTTTTTT. Protein sequence: CASSYSNFRGVRSGELFF. This chain connects TRBV6-5 to TRBJ2-2; D is possibly TRBD1 (7 bases). The CDR3 extends over 18 amino acids. V gave up 0 bases and J gave up 6 bases, with 20 bases separating them. CDR1 MNHEY and CDR2 SVGAGI come from the germline V gene.

In its sample, this clonotype was seen many times. The chain couples TRBV12-3 or TRBV12-4 to TRBJ2-2; D is possibly TRBD1 (5 bases). Trimming removed 5 bases at V and 1 base at J, with 11 bases between. CDR3 length: 15 amino acids. The chain's CDR3 is CASSRQSWNTGELFF. CDR3 bases: TGTGCCAGCAGTCGACAGAGCTGGAACACCGGGGAGCTGTTTTTT.

This clonotype was picked up many times. The chain employs TRBV13 and TRBJ1-4, with 7 bases matching TRBD1. The V segment lost 4 bases and the J segment 7 bases; nucleotides outside the gene matches: 6. Germline-derived CDR1 and CDR2 are PRHDT and FYEKMQ (reference sequence). The length of the CDR3 is 14 residues. This CDR3 reads CASSSRQGVEKLFF. DNA for the CDR3: TGTGCCAGCAGCTCCCGCCAGGGGGTTGAAAAACTGTTTTTT.

This clonotype was seen many times. This chain connects TRBV7-9 to TRBJ1-2, with D unresolved. The V gene's germline CDR1 is SEHNR and CDR2 FQNEAQ (reference sequence). With 0 bases removed from V and 5 bases from J, the gap between germline ends came to 16 bases. The CDR3 covers 16 residues. CDR3 amino acids: CASSLALGAGLYGYTF. The CDR3 nucleotides read TGTGCCAGCAGCTTAGCCCTCGGAGCAGGACTGTATGGCTACACCTTC.

This clonotype occurred many times. This rearrangement joins TRBV6-1 to TRBJ2-2; 8 bases align to TRBD1. Germline V lookup: CDR1 MNHNS, CDR2 SASEGT. The CDR3 loop spans 14 amino acids. V dropped 6 bases and J dropped 5; count of bases not matched to a gene: 5. The DNA for the CDR3 is TGTGCCAGCAGGGACCAGGGGGCGACCGGGGAGCTGTTTTTT. This gives the protein CASRDQGATGELFF.

This clonotype is medium-sized. The chain has TRBV20-1 and TRBJ1-1, with 10 bases that match TRBD1. CDR1 and CDR2 (germline): DFQATT, SNEGSKA (reference sequence). The J segment lost 8 bases and the V segment lost 1 base, leaving 1 base of the junction unmatched. The CDR3 extends over 12 amino acids. CDR3 sequence: CSARGDRGEAFF. The CDR3 DNA sequence: TGCAGTGCTAGAGGGGACAGGGGAGAAGCTTTCTTT.

By share, this clonotype ranks as large. The chain recombines TRBV5-1 with TRBJ2-3; 7 bases line up with TRBD1. The germline CDR1 and CDR2 sequences are SGHRS and YFSETQ. The CDR3 loop spans 14 amino acids. The junction had 2 bases not matched to a gene; V was cut back by 1 base and J by 3 bases. CDR3 sequence reads: CASSLRGRTDTQYF. The CDR3, as DNA: TGCGCCAGCAGCTTGAGGGGGCGGACAGATACGCAGTATTTT.

This clonotype was observed at least ten times. V is TRBV2 and J is TRBJ2-6; TRBD2 matches at 7 bases. Losses at the gene ends were 3 bases for V and 3 bases for J; bases not matched to a gene: 2. The length of the CDR3 is 15 residues. Germline V CDR1 and CDR2: SNHLY, FYNNEI. The CDR3 is CASSDGGFGANVLTF. Here the CDR3 DNA reads TGTGCCAGCAGTGACGGGGGGTTTGGGGCCAACGTCCTGACTTTC.

The V and J genes are TRBV6-2 or TRBV6-3 and TRBJ2-7; weak D call: TRBD1 (5 bases). Looked up from germline, CDR1 is MNHEY and CDR2 is SVGEGT. CDR3 length: 14 residues. Trimming left V 6 bases short and J 2 bases short, with 14 bases between. CDR3: CASRRGQNTYEQYF. CDR3 DNA sequence: TGTGCCAGCAGAAGAGGACAAAACACCTACGAGCAGTACTTC.

This clonotype appeared many times. The chain carries TRBV12-3 or TRBV12-4 and TRBJ1-6, with D unresolved. V was pared by 5 bases and J by 5 bases, with 4 bases between. The length of the CDR3 is 12 residues. The CDR3 loop is CASSINNSPLHF. Here the CDR3 DNA reads TGTGCCAGCAGTATTAATAATTCACCCCTCCACTTT.

This clonotype was observed at least ten times. The chain combines TRBV6-5 with TRBJ2-1; 11 bases agree with TRBD2. The CDR3 is 16 residues long. J was trimmed by 6 bases and V by 4 bases; bases with no gene match: 8. Germline CDR1 and CDR2: MNHEY and SVGAGI. The CDR3 nucleotides read TGTGCCAGCAGTTCGTTTCTAGCGGGAGGTTTCAATGAGCAGTTCTTC. This codes for CASSSFLAGGFNEQFF.

The chain employs TRBV27 and TRBJ2-7; 9 positions agree with TRBD1. CDR1 MNHEY and CDR2 SMNVEV come from the germline V gene (reference sequence). V trimming: 5 bases; J trimming: 0 bases; junction bases outside the gene matches: 8. The CDR3 consists of 16 residues. CDR3 sequence reads: CASSRLGQGFSYEQYF. In nucleotides, the CDR3 is TGTGCCAGCAGTCGTCTGGGACAGGGATTCTCCTACGAGCAGTACTTC.

This clonotype showed up many times. The chain joins TRBV7-9 to TRBJ1-2; D not certain. The germline gives CDR1 SEHNR, CDR2 FQNEAQ (reference sequence). Between the trimmed V and J ends, which lost 6 bases and 4 bases, there was a span of 6 bases. The CDR3 is made up of 11 amino acids. CDR3 nucleotide sequence: TGTGCCAGCAGTCGTCTCTATGGCTACACCTTC. Its protein is CASSRLYGYTF.

This clonotype was counted a few times. The CDR3 reads CSARDQMLGRGGYTF. For the CDR3, the DNA is TGCAGTGCTAGAGATCAGATGTTGGGGCGTGGTGGCTACACCTTC. The chain joins TRBV20-1 to TRBJ1-2; D is possibly TRBD1 (5 bases). Germline V gene lookup returns CDR1 DFQATT and CDR2 SNEGSKA (reference sequence). This CDR3 spans 15 amino acids. Trimming shortened V by 0 bases and J by 7 bases, and 18 bases separated the two germline ends.

This clonotype was counted a few times. Just one base apart from a much larger clone, this may be a read error. V usage is TRBV7-8 and J usage is TRBJ1-2, with 10 bases that match TRBD1. The CDR3 is 16 amino acids. Looked up from germline, CDR1 is SGHVS and CDR2 is FQNEAQ. The CDR3 DNA follows: TGTGTCAGCAGCCCCCGGACAGGGGGTCCCTTCTATGGCTACACCTTC. Translated: CVSSPRTGGPFYGYTF. The full variable domain, its missing parts supplied by reference TRBV7-8 and TRBJ1-2, is GAGVSQSPRYKVAKRGQDVALRCDPISGHVSLFWYQQALGQGPEFLTYFQNEAQLDKSGLPSDRFFAERPEGSVSTLKIQRTQQEDSAVYLCVSSPRTGGPFYGYTFGSGTRLTVV.

This clonotype was counted many times. The CDR3 region is CASSRSGTSGGAWNEQFF. CDR3 in DNA: TGTGCCAGCAGCCGCTCCGGGACTAGCGGGGGGGCCTGGAATGAGCAGTTCTTC. The chain employs TRBV5-5 and TRBJ2-1, with 16 bases that match TRBD2. Germline V gene sequence: CDR1 SGHKS, CDR2 YYEKEE (reference sequence). The V and J ends lost 4 bases and 7 bases, in that order; junction bases with no gene match: 11. CDR3 size: 18 residues.

In this sample, this clonotype turned up many times. The V and J genes are TRBV28 and TRBJ1-2; no clear D gene. The CDR3 extends over 12 amino acids. Germline V gives CDR1 MDHEN, CDR2 SYDVKM. CDR3 sequence (DNA): TGTGCGACCATTACTGCTAACTATGGCTACACCTTC. Its translation is CATITANYGYTF.